This T cell receptor (beta chain) was observed in a study of T cells in Graves' hyperthyroidism and ophthalmopathy. About the research overall: Prior to any treatment, at the point of initial diagnosis, peripheral blood was collected.

Amplification of TCR beta CDR3 regions used RNA as the template. TCR CDR3 regions were first amplified by RT-PCR with HTBI primers. One entry per CDR3 protein results from TCRdb running MiXCR on the multiplex PCR reads. In the table there are about 380,000 distinct CDR3 sequences, around an eighth of which are singletons. V was clipped by 4 bases and J by 3 bases; unmatched bases: 7. Germline CDR1 is MDHEN and CDR2 is SYDVKM. The CDR3 contains 16 residues. The diagnostic basis comprised clinical symptoms, serum thyroxine and TRAb, thyroid ultrasound and orbital computed tomography. Sequencing was performed on blood. The TCR comes from a man aged 30 to 45 with Graves' hyperthyroidism that later progressed to Graves' ophthalmopathy. This rearrangement joins TRBV28 to TRBJ2-3; 10 bases are shared with TRBD2. This CDR3 is CASSSFGLAVTDTQYF. Written as DNA, the CDR3 is TGTGCCAGCAGTTCGTTCGGACTAGCGGTTACAGATACGCAGTATTTT.